This T cell receptor (beta chain) was sequenced for a study of OX40 agonist ivuxolimab in advanced cancers. Study context: Ivuxolimab, which is an agonistic anti-OX40 (CD134) antibody, was administered to the patients.

Trimming removed 3 bases from V and 1 base from J; junction bases left unmatched: 3. The CDR3 totals 18 residues. Looked up from germline, CDR1 is SGHTA and CDR2 is FQGNSA. This clone was counted a single time. Data came from immunoSEQ multiplex PCR; TCRdb stores just in-frame clones and leaves some out. The sample contains approximately 71,000 clones, around 94% of which appear only once. The chain links TRBV7-2 to TRBJ2-1, with 16 positions matching TRBD2. This specimen consisted of CD4+ or CD8+ T cells sorted from blood, obtained in a trial of the OX40 agonist ivuxolimab. The TCR was taken from an adult with an advanced solid tumor such as melanoma, head and neck, liver or kidney cancer. The CDR3: CASSLGLAGGPSYNEQFF. The CDR3 DNA reads TGTGCCAGCAGCTTGGGACTAGCGGGAGGGCCGTCCTACAATGAGCAGTTCTTC.